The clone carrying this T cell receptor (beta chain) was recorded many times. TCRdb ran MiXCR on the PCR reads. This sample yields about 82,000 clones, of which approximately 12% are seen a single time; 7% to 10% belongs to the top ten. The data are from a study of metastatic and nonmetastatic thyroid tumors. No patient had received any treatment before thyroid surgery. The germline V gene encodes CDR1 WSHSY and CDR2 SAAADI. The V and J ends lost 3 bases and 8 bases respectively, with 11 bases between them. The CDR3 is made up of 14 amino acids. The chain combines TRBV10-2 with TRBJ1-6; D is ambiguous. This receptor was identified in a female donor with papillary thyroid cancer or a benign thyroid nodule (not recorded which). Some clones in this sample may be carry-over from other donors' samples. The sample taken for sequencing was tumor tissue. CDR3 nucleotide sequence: TGCGCCAGCAGTGACGGCCTATGGGATTCACCCCTCCACTTT. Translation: CASSDGLWDSPLHF.